One T cell receptor beta chain is described in this entry. The authors' processing: Reference gene primer amplification gave estimated nucleated cell counts. TCRdb keeps only in-frame clones here, not all; method: immunoSEQ multiplex PCR. The DNA was the basis for D and trimming; V, J and clone size are from that table. Of about 230,000 clones listed, approximately 83% are singletons. The source of the sample is a study of blood T cell repertoires in COVID-19. Overall study: The United States, Italy and Spain supplied acute and convalescent COVID-19 samples. Nucleic acid was either cDNA or gDNA, and it came from T cells, B-cell-depleted T cells, or PBMCs.

Per germline, CDR1 LGHNA and CDR2 YNFKEQ. The CDR3 runs 18 residues. Trimming removed 0 bases at V and 2 bases at J, with 20 bases between. The receptor's source is a middle-aged man with acute or convalescent COVID-19. Sequenced input: peripheral blood. This chain joins TRBV4-2 and TRBJ2-7; D is unresolved. The CDR3 loop reads CASSQDSSRLTLTYEQYF. DNA of the CDR3: TGTGCCAGCAGCCAAGACTCATCGAGGCTCACCCTAACCTACGAGCAGTACTTC.